Below are 29 T cell receptor beta chains sequenced from a single sample in a study of Ad26.COV2.S vaccination and SARS-CoV-2 variants. Indicated treatment: around 19 received Ad26.COV2.S at low or high dose, single or two shots; 5 received placebo; per-sample allocation not given. Specimen acquisition occurred on day 63 following the initial vaccine or placebo injection. Sequencing used immunoSEQ multiplex PCR; TCRdb keeps in-frame clones, though not all of them. The sample records 350,000 to 450,000 clones, roughly 85% being singletons. The sequencing used peripheral blood, collected in a trial of Ad26.COV2.S vaccine versus placebo. These receptor sequences come from a person between 18 and 65 years old who received the Ad26.COV2.S COVID-19 vaccine or a placebo.

The chain joins TRBV4-1 to TRBJ2-3, with 7 bases fitting TRBD1. J lost 5 bases, V lost 5 bases, and 13 bases had no gene match. CDR3 size: 16 residues. Germline CDR1 MGHRA, CDR2 YSYEKL. The CDR3 spells CASSEKTGEWEDTQYF. DNA for the CDR3: TGCGCCAGCAGCGAGAAAACAGGGGAGTGGGAAGATACGCAGTATTTT.

The V call is TRBV7-2, the J call TRBJ2-1; no reliable D call. The V end lost 5 bases, the J end lost 5 bases, and 4 bases lay between the germline ends. There are 11 residues in the CDR3. Germline V gene lookup returns CDR1 SGHTA and CDR2 FQGNSA. The CDR3 protein is CASSANNEQFF. The CDR3 region has the DNA TGTGCCAGCAGCGCCAACAATGAGCAGTTCTTC.

This sequence joins TRBV19 and TRBJ1-1, with no clear D. V was cut by 5 bases and J by 0 bases, with 10 bases left in between. Germline CDR1 reads LNHDA; CDR2 reads SQIVND (reference sequence). This CDR3 has 14 amino acids. This CDR3 is CASSVTDMNTEAFF. In DNA form, the CDR3 reads TGTGCCAGTAGTGTGACTGACATGAACACTGAAGCTTTCTTT.

CDR3 in amino acids: CASSSRFAYEQYF. The CDR3 DNA reads TGTGCCAGCAGTTCCCGGTTCGCCTACGAGCAGTACTTC. The rearrangement joins TRBV6-5 to TRBJ2-7; D ambiguous. Germline V gene sequence: CDR1 MNHEY, CDR2 SVGAGI. V was trimmed by 4 bases and J by 2 bases, leaving 9 bases between them. CDR3 length: 13 residues.

DNA of the CDR3: TGTGCCAGCAGCTTAACCCAGGACAGCTACGAGCAGTACTTC. It is translated as CASSLTQDSYEQYF. The J gene is TRBJ2-7, the V gene TRBV11-3; tentatively, D is TRBD1 (6 bases). The CDR3 extends over 14 amino acids. The germline V gene encodes CDR1 SGHNT and CDR2 YENEEA. V shed 2 bases and J shed 3 bases, with 11 bases lying between them.

The J gene is TRBJ1-1, the V gene TRBV19; no clear D. V gave up 3 bases and J gave up 5 bases, with 13 bases separating them. This CDR3 is built from 14 residues. Germline loops: CDR1 LNHDA, CDR2 SQIVND (reference sequence). DNA of the CDR3: TGTGCCAGTAGTATTTGGGTAATGCGAACTGAAGCTTTCTTT. It yields the protein CASSIWVMRTEAFF.

The chain uses TRBV3-1 (or the pseudogene TRBV3-2) and TRBJ2-1; the D gene could be TRBD1 or TRBD2 (7 bases each). V gave up 5 bases and J gave up 10 bases, with 21 bases separating them. The CDR3 sequence is 15 residues long. The germline V gene encodes CDR1 LGHDT and CDR2 YNNKEL (reference sequence). CDR3 nucleotide sequence: TGTGCCAGCAGCGACCGCCGACAGGGAGGGGACGAGCAGTTCTTC. It is translated as CASSDRRQGGDEQFF.

The chain couples TRBV5-4 to TRBJ1-3; D is perhaps TRBD1 (5 bases). There are 16 residues in the CDR3. V shed 4 bases and J shed 0 bases, with 14 bases lying between them. The germline gives CDR1 SGHNT, CDR2 YYREEE (reference sequence). This CDR3 is CASSPIPGISGNTIYF. CDR3 nucleotides: TGTGCCAGCAGCCCCATACCAGGGATCTCTGGAAACACCATATATTTT. Based on the CDR3 plus reference TRBV5-4 and TRBJ1-3, the full variable domain is ETGVTQSPTHLIKTRGQQVTLRCSSQSGHNTVSWYQQALGQGPQFIFQYYREEENGRGNFPPRFSGLQFPNYSSELNVNALELDDSALYLCASSPIPGISGNTIYFGEGSWLTVV.

This clone was seen a single time. The chain links TRBV2 to TRBJ1-1; D unresolved. The CDR3 extends over 15 amino acids. Trimming cost V 7 bases and J 1 base, with 16 bases left between them. CDR1 SNHLY and CDR2 FYNNEI come from the germline V gene. This CDR3 reads CASTTGLGRNTEAFF. CDR3 bases: TGTGCCAGCACGACTGGCCTCGGAAGGAACACTGAAGCTTTCTTT.

This clone was seen only a few times. The chain has TRBV19 and TRBJ2-1, with 7 bases fitting TRBD2. The CDR3 totals 15 residues. V trimming: 10 bases; J trimming: 3 bases; junction bases outside the gene matches: 12. Germline CDR1 is LNHDA and CDR2 is SQIVND (reference sequence). The CDR3 spells CATHPRGVNYNEQFF. The CDR3 DNA follows: TGTGCCACCCACCCTCGGGGGGTGAACTACAATGAGCAGTTCTTC.

This chain links TRBV5-1 with TRBJ2-5; 10 nucleotides match TRBD2. This CDR3 is 12 amino acids long. From germline, CDR1 is SGHRS and CDR2 YFSETQ. Germline trimming cut 5 bases from V and 9 bases from J; bases unmatched to any gene: 4. The CDR3 protein is CASSTSGEAQYF. CDR3 nucleotide sequence: TGCGCCAGCAGTACTAGCGGGGAGGCCCAGTACTTC. The full variable domain, rest sourced from reference TRBV5-1 and TRBJ2-5, is KAGVTQTPRYLIKTRGQQVTLSCSPISGHRSVSWYQQTPGQGLQFLFEYFSETQRNKGNFPGRFSGRQFSNSRSEMNVSTLELGDSALYLCASSTSGEAQYFGPGTRLLVL.

The rearrangement links TRBV10-3 to TRBJ1-5, with a weak D call TRBD1 (5 bases). Trimming took off 7 bases at V and 4 bases at J, with 14 bases between the two ends. This CDR3 is 14 amino acids long. Germline V gene data show CDR1 as ENHRY and CDR2 as SYGVKD. The CDR3 DNA is TGTGCCATCAAGAATGGGACGGGGAATCAGCCCCAGCATTTT. Its translation is CAIKNGTGNQPQHF.

The chain joins TRBV5-6 to TRBJ2-1; D ambiguous. Germline loops: CDR1 SGHDT, CDR2 YYEEEE. The CDR3 has 16 residues. Trimming removed 0 bases at V and 0 bases at J, with 10 bases between. As DNA, the CDR3 is TGTGCCAGCAGCTTGGCCCGGATCCACTCCTACAATGAGCAGTTCTTC. Translating it yields CASSLARIHSYNEQFF.

This chain connects TRBV6-2 or TRBV6-3 to TRBJ2-1; no reliable D call. This CDR3 spans 12 amino acids. Germline V gene lookup returns CDR1 MNHEY and CDR2 SVGEGT. Trimming took off 5 bases at V and 9 bases at J, with 11 bases between the two ends. This CDR3 reads CASSLRRSEQFF. Written as DNA, the CDR3 is TGTGCCAGCAGTCTTCGCCGGAGTGAGCAGTTCTTC.

In the case of this clone: Mismatch with germline at one junction end may stem from a read error. The gene calls are TRBV3-1 (or the pseudogene TRBV3-2) and TRBJ2-7; D perhaps matches TRBD1 (6 bases). This CDR3 is built from 15 residues. Germline assignment: CDR1 LGHDT and CDR2 YNNKEL (reference sequence). The CDR3 DNA follows: TGTGCCAGCAACCAAGAAACAGGGTACGTCTACGAGCAGTACTTC. Translation gives CASNQETGYVYEQYF.

This clone was picked up a small number of times. The V call is TRBV9, the J call TRBJ2-1, with D possibly TRBD1 on 8 matching bases. In germline, CDR1 is SGDLS, CDR2 YYNGEE. Trimming left V 3 bases short and J 9 bases short, with 16 bases between. The CDR3 spans 14 residues. The CDR3 sequence is CASSAEQGGTEQFF. Written as DNA, the CDR3 is TGTGCCAGCAGCGCAGAACAGGGGGGGACTGAGCAGTTCTTC. Together with reference TRBV9 and TRBJ2-1, the CDR3 gives the full variable domain: DSGVTQTPKHLITATGQRVTLRCSPRSGDLSVYWYQQSLDQGLQFLIQYYNGEERAKGNILERFSAQQFPDLHSELNLSSLELGDSALYFCASSAEQGGTEQFFGPGTRLTVL.

This clone was counted a few times. The chain has TRBV15 and TRBJ2-7; possibly TRBD2 for D (5 bases). Germline V gene data show CDR1 as LNHNV and CDR2 as YYDKDF (reference sequence). Trimming removed 7 bases from V and 0 bases from J, with 13 bases in between. This CDR3 has 14 amino acids. This CDR3 is CATKASGSSYEQYF. The CDR3 DNA follows: TGTGCCACCAAAGCGAGTGGGAGCTCCTACGAGCAGTACTTC.

The rearrangement links TRBV19 to TRBJ2-2; no clear D. CDR3 length equals 13 residues. The germline CDR1 and CDR2 sequences are LNHDA and SQIVND (reference sequence). The V end was cut by 2 bases, the J end by 5 bases, with 6 bases between. The CDR3 spells CASSIISTGELFF. CDR3 coding DNA: TGTGCCAGTAGTATAATTTCGACCGGGGAGCTGTTTTTT.

This chain joins TRBV28 and TRBJ2-2; D is possibly TRBD2 (6 bases). The germline gives CDR1 MDHEN, CDR2 SYDVKM. The CDR3 contains 15 residues. V shed 4 bases and J shed 2 bases, with 11 bases lying between them. DNA for the CDR3: TGTGCCAGCAGTTACGGGGGACCCAACACCGGGGAGCTGTTTTTT. Its translation: CASSYGGPNTGELFF.

The chain combines TRBV4-3 with TRBJ2-3, with D possibly being TRBD2 (6 bases). Trimming took 2 bases from V and 1 from J, leaving 16 bases between them. Germline CDR1 is LGHNA and CDR2 is YSLEER. This CDR3 comprises 17 residues. CDR3 residues: CASSQSRVWGGTDTQYF. The CDR3 region has the DNA TGCGCCAGCAGCCAATCTCGCGTCTGGGGGGGCACAGATACGCAGTATTTT.

The V and J genes are TRBV7-8 and TRBJ1-4; no clear D. CDR1 is SGHVS, CDR2 FQNEAQ, per germline. CDR3 length: 12 residues. Trimming took off 4 bases at V and 8 bases at J, with 8 bases between the two ends. The CDR3 sequence is CASSSPSEKLFF. CDR3 DNA: TGTGCCAGCAGCTCCCCCTCCGAAAAACTGTTTTTT.

As concerns this clone: The sample carries other DNA sequences with the same CDR3. The V and J genes are TRBV9 and TRBJ2-3; 12 nucleotides match TRBD2. Germline V gives CDR1 SGDLS, CDR2 YYNGEE. V shed 4 bases and J 0 bases; nucleotides not matched to a gene: 6. The CDR3 covers 17 residues. CDR3 sequence: CASSPRTSGISTDTQYF. For the CDR3, the DNA is TGTGCCAGCAGCCCACGGACTAGCGGGATTAGCACAGATACGCAGTATTTT.

The chain recombines TRBV30 with TRBJ2-5, with D unclear. V was clipped by 8 bases and J by 0 bases, with 10 bases between them. Germline loops: CDR1 GTSNPN, CDR2 SVGIG (reference sequence). This CDR3 is built from 12 residues. The CDR3 DNA is TGTGCCGTCAGCTGGAACCAAGAGACCCAGTACTTC. It is translated as CAVSWNQETQYF. Filled out from reference TRBV30 and TRBJ2-5, the complete variable domain reads SQTIHQWPATLVQPVGSPLSLECTVEGTSNPNLYWYRQAAGRGLQLLFYSVGIGQISSEVPQNLSASRPQDRQFILSSKKLLLSDSGFYLCAVSWNQETQYFGPGTRLLVL.

CDR3 in amino acids: CASSPTLERGGYNEQFF. As DNA, the CDR3 is TGTGCCAGCAGCCCCACCCTGGAGCGGGGGGGGTACAATGAGCAGTTCTTC. J is TRBJ2-1 and V is TRBV7-6; 10 positions match TRBD2. J lost 4 bases, V lost 5 bases, and 11 bases had no gene match. The germline CDR1 and CDR2 sequences are SGHVS and FNYEAQ. The CDR3 runs 17 residues.

V usage is TRBV3-1 (or the pseudogene TRBV3-2) and J usage is TRBJ2-5; a weak D match, TRBD1 (6 bases). The CDR3 runs 11 residues. The germline V gene has CDR1 LGHDT and CDR2 YNNKEL (reference sequence). V was shortened by 3 bases and J by 13 bases, with 12 bases between the two germline ends. The DNA of the CDR3 is TGTGCCAGCAGCCACCAGGGGCCCCGGTACTTC. Protein sequence: CASSHQGPRYF.

This sequence joins TRBV7-9 and TRBJ2-1; the D gene is possibly TRBD2 (5 bases). Trimming took off 2 bases at V and 0 bases at J, with 11 bases between the two ends. Per germline, CDR1 SEHNR and CDR2 FQNEAQ (reference sequence). The CDR3 runs 16 residues. CDR3 bases: TGTGCCAGCAGCTTACCGTGGGAGAGCTCCTACAATGAGCAGTTCTTC. This translates into CASSLPWESSYNEQFF.

The chain carries TRBV9 and TRBJ1-1; D is possibly TRBD1 (5 bases). V was trimmed by 4 bases and J by 4 bases, leaving 17 bases between them. Germline CDR1 is SGDLS and CDR2 is YYNGEE. The CDR3 runs to 15 residues. In nucleotides, the CDR3 is TGTGCCAGCAGCCCAACAGGAACCGCGGGCACTGAAGCTTTCTTT. Amino acid sequence: CASSPTGTAGTEAFF.

This clone was seen ten or more times. CDR3 nucleotide sequence: TGCGCCAGCAGCTTGTACAGCTCTAACTATGGCTACACCTTC. Encoded protein: CASSLYSSNYGYTF. V gene TRBV5-1 combines with J gene TRBJ1-2; D gene unclear. This CDR3 contains 14 residues. CDR1 is SGHRS and CDR2 is YFSETQ in the germline V gene. Between the trimmed V and J ends, which lost 1 base and 0 bases, there was a span of 7 bases.

This chain uses TRBV5-1 with TRBJ2-3; D possibly corresponds to TRBD1 (5 bases). V gave up 5 bases and J gave up 2 bases, with 15 bases separating them. This CDR3 comprises 15 residues. The germline gives CDR1 SGHRS, CDR2 YFSETQ. This chain's CDR3 is CASRWTTFVTDTQYF. The CDR3 coding sequence is TGCGCCAGCAGATGGACAACCTTCGTCACAGATACGCAGTATTTT.